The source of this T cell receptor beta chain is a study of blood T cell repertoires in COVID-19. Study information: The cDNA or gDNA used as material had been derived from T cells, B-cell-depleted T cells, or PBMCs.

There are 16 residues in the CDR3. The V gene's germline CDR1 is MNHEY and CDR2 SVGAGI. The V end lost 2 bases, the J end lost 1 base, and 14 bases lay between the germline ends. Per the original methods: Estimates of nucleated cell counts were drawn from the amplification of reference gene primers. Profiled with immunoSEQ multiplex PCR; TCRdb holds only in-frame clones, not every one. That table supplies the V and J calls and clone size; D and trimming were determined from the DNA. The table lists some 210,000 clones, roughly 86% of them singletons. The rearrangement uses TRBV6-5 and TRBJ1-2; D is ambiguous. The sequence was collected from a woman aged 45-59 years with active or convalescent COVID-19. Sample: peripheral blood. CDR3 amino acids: CASSYAGRRFNYGYTF. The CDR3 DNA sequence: TGTGCCAGCAGTTACGCCGGGAGGAGGTTTAACTATGGCTACACCTTC.